A single sample is the source of the 20 T cell receptor beta chains below, sequenced in a study of blood T cell repertoires in COVID-19. Assay used: immunoSEQ multiplex PCR; TCRdb lists only in-frame clones, some missing. The table records 250,000 or so clones, more than 80% of them present only once. The sample taken for sequencing was PBMCs or T cells enriched from blood (not recorded which). All receptors derive from a woman aged 25 to 39 with acute COVID-19.

The chain is built from TRBV28 and TRBJ1-5; tentatively, D is TRBD1 (5 bases). This CDR3 contains 15 residues. Trimming shortened V by 6 bases and J by 0 bases, and 12 bases separated the two germline ends. Germline loops: CDR1 MDHEN, CDR2 SYDVKM. The CDR3 DNA reads TGTGCCAGCAGCGAAAGGGGTTATAGCAATCAGCCCCAGCATTTT. Translation: CASSERGYSNQPQHF.

This sequence joins TRBV5-8 and TRBJ1-4, with D possibly TRBD1 on 6 matching bases. This CDR3 contains 13 residues. The V gene's germline CDR1 is SGHTS and CDR2 YDEGEE. The V end lost 3 bases, the J end lost 7 bases, and 10 bases lay between the germline ends. In nucleotides, the CDR3 is TGTGCCAGCAGCTCCTACAGGGCTGAAAAACTGTTTTTT. It translates to CASSSYRAEKLFF.

Only one count was recorded for this clone. The V gene is TRBV6-5, the J gene TRBJ1-6; 11 bases are shared with TRBD1. Germline assignment: CDR1 MNHEY and CDR2 SVGAGI. J was trimmed by 9 bases and V by 4 bases; bases with no gene match: 5. The CDR3 contains 15 residues. The CDR3 nucleotides read TGTGCCAGCAGTTGGGGGACAGGGGGAGGTTCACCCCTCCACTTT. This sequence encodes CASSWGTGGGSPLHF.

The genes are TRBV7-3 and TRBJ2-2, with 8 bases that match TRBD2. This CDR3 has 16 residues. Germline V CDR1 and CDR2: SGHTA, FQGTGA. The V segment lost 1 base and the J segment 0 bases; nucleotides outside the gene matches: 1. CDR3 sequence reads: CASSLNSGTNTGELFF. The CDR3 DNA reads TGTGCCAGCAGCTTAAATAGCGGGACGAACACCGGGGAGCTGTTTTTT.

The CDR3 bases are TGTGCCAGCTCACGGGAGAATAATGAAAAACTGTTTTTT. It encodes CASSRENNEKLFF. The chain uses TRBV18 and TRBJ1-4; D remains ambiguous. The CDR3 sequence is 13 residues long. Germline V lookup: CDR1 KGHSH, CDR2 LQKENI. The V and J ends lost 4 bases and 4 bases respectively, with 7 bases between them.

The chain recombines TRBV10-1 with TRBJ2-2, with D unclear. The V end was cut by 6 bases, the J end by 2 bases, with 10 bases between. The CDR3 is 14 residues long. CDR1 is WNHNN, CDR2 SYGVQD, per germline (reference sequence). CDR3 loop: CASRAVPNTGELFF. CDR3 nucleotides: TGCGCCAGCAGGGCGGTTCCCAACACCGGGGAGCTGTTTTTT.

The CDR3 protein is CASRRELAAYEQYF. The CDR3 DNA sequence: TGCGCCAGCAGAAGGGAACTAGCGGCCTACGAGCAGTACTTC. V and J are TRBV5-1 and TRBJ2-7; the match to TRBD2 covers 8 bases. Per germline, CDR1 SGHRS and CDR2 YFSETQ. CDR3 length equals 14 residues. With 5 bases clipped from V and 2 bases from J, the junction kept 6 bases outside the gene matches.

This clone was detected once. The gene calls are TRBV28 and TRBJ1-1; 9 bases map to TRBD1. The germline V gene encodes CDR1 MDHEN and CDR2 SYDVKM. V lost 5 bases to trimming and J lost 12 bases; unmatched junction nucleotides: 10. The CDR3 length is 13 residues. The CDR3: CASSPRNRGRTFF. In DNA form, the CDR3 reads TGTGCCAGCAGTCCAAGGAACAGGGGGCGAACTTTCTTT.

The rearrangement links TRBV6-5 to TRBJ1-1; D is unresolved. This CDR3 comprises 13 residues. Trimming removed 7 bases at V and 3 bases at J, with 12 bases between. Germline V lookup: CDR1 MNHEY, CDR2 SVGAGI. CDR3 sequence: CASTMVGDTEAFF. Written as DNA, the CDR3 is TGTGCCAGCACCATGGTAGGAGACACTGAAGCTTTCTTT.

The chain couples TRBV19 to TRBJ1-1; no definite D call. Germline CDR1 and CDR2: LNHDA and SQIVND (reference sequence). Between the trimmed V and J ends, which lost 0 bases and 11 bases, there was a span of 16 bases. There are 14 residues in the CDR3. DNA of the CDR3: TGTGCCAGTAGTATAGATCCCAGGTATGAAAGCGCTTTCTTT. Its translation: CASSIDPRYESAFF.

This chain uses TRBV24-1 with TRBJ2-1; 9 bases match TRBD1. CDR3 length: 15 residues. V shed 5 bases and J 4 bases; nucleotides not matched to a gene: 5. In germline, CDR1 is KGHDR, CDR2 SFDVKD. The CDR3 nucleotides are TGTGCCACCAGTGCCGAGGACAGGGGTTACAATGAGCAGTTCTTC. It specifies CATSAEDRGYNEQFF.

This clone was recorded a few times. The chain joins TRBV5-1 to TRBJ1-1; D unresolved. Trimming took 2 bases from V and 0 from J, leaving 14 bases between them. The CDR3 runs 16 residues. Germline V gives CDR1 SGHRS, CDR2 YFSETQ. The CDR3 region is CASSLGRDRVNTEAFF. The CDR3 coding sequence is TGCGCCAGCAGCTTAGGGAGGGATAGAGTGAACACTGAAGCTTTCTTT.

The CDR3 spells CSYIGGRSYEQYF. The DNA for the CDR3 is TGCAGTTATATCGGGGGGCGCTCCTACGAGCAGTACTTC. V and J are TRBV29-1 and TRBJ2-7; maybe TRBD2 (7 bases). The V gene's germline CDR1 is SQVTM and CDR2 ANQGSEA. The CDR3 is 13 residues long.

The chain couples TRBV27 to TRBJ2-7, with a tentative D call TRBD2 (6 bases). V lost 5 bases and J 5 bases, leaving 22 bases between the germline ends. The germline gives CDR1 MNHEY, CDR2 SMNVEV (reference sequence). This CDR3 has 16 amino acids. DNA for the CDR3: TGTGCCAGCAGTCAATCCTTGACTTGGGGGGTAGACGAGCAGTACTTC. It codes for CASSQSLTWGVDEQYF.

The chain links TRBV28 to TRBJ1-5, with D tentatively TRBD1 (5 bases). V lost 5 bases and J 0 bases, leaving 11 bases between the germline ends. Germline CDR1 is MDHEN and CDR2 is SYDVKM. The CDR3 sequence is 15 residues long. CDR3 DNA sequence: TGTGCCAGCAGTCCAGGGACTTATAGCAATCAGCCCCAGCATTTT. Its translation: CASSPGTYSNQPQHF. Variable domain in full (rest from reference TRBV28 and TRBJ1-5): DVKVTQSSRYLVKRTGEKVFLECVQDMDHENMFWYRQDPGLGLRLIYFSYDVKMKEKGDIPEGYSVSREKKERFSLILESASTNQTSMYLCASSPGTYSNQPQHFGDGTRLSIL.

V gene TRBV4-3 combines with J gene TRBJ2-1, with TRBD2 identical over 12 bases. This CDR3 has 18 amino acids. The J segment lost 3 bases and the V segment lost 0 bases, leaving 6 bases of the junction unmatched. In germline, CDR1 is LGHNA, CDR2 YSLEER. This CDR3 reads CASSQEPAGLAGYNEQFF. The CDR3 DNA sequence: TGCGCCAGCAGCCAAGAACCTGCGGGACTAGCGGGCTACAATGAGCAGTTCTTC.

The chain has TRBV19 and TRBJ1-4; D is unresolved. Germline CDR1 reads LNHDA; CDR2 reads SQIVND (reference sequence). V dropped 5 bases and J dropped 6 bases, with 13 bases sitting between them. The CDR3 has 14 amino acids. CDR3: CASSVIEVDEKLFF. In DNA form, the CDR3 reads TGTGCCAGTAGTGTCATAGAGGTGGATGAAAAACTGTTTTTT.

This chain joins TRBV10-3 and TRBJ2-1; weak D call: TRBD1 (5 bases). Trimming shortened V by 6 bases and J by 1 base, and 13 bases separated the two germline ends. There are 15 residues in the CDR3. CDR1 ENHRY and CDR2 SYGVKD come from the germline V gene. The CDR3: CAIRDQGISYNEQFF. In DNA form, the CDR3 reads TGTGCCATCAGGGACCAGGGTATTTCCTACAATGAGCAGTTCTTC.

This chain connects TRBV28 to TRBJ2-1, with 9 bases matching TRBD2. This CDR3 is built from 15 residues. The V gene end was trimmed by 7 bases and the J gene end by 9 bases; junction bases not matched to a gene: 13. In germline, CDR1 is MDHEN, CDR2 SYDVKM. Here the CDR3 DNA reads TGTGCCAGCACCTCCCATAGCGGGAGCAAGGTTGAGCAGTTCTTC. As protein: CASTSHSGSKVEQFF.

The CDR3, as DNA: TGTGCCAGCAGTGCCCACCGGACAGCCCCAAGTAATAAAGATACGCAGTATTTT. Residues: CASSAHRTAPSNKDTQYF. The gene calls are TRBV6-1 and TRBJ2-3, with D perhaps matching TRBD1 (6 bases). The germline V gene has CDR1 MNHNS and CDR2 SASEGT. The germline V and J ends were trimmed by 4 bases and 5 bases, with 25 bases remaining between them. CDR3 length: 18 amino acids.